One T cell receptor beta chain is described in this entry. Its target is not known. This entry is derived from a study of CD8 T cells in ankylosing spondylitis. Study-wide results and limits: Disease-linked clones displayed a CD8+ phenotype and appeared relatively rarely in peripheral blood. Reportedly, disease-linked clones are significantly enriched in ankylosing spondylitis patients' matched synovial fluid. Several of the motif variants were reported before in synovial fluid and blood from reactive arthritis. A TCR beta motif of several highly homologous variants seemed to mark ankylosing spondylitis blood.

Quantitative 5'-RACE was performed with molecular barcodes, and it yielded the TCR beta libraries. Via MiXCR, TCRdb re-called the 5' RACE reads, giving one row per CDR3 protein. Among more than 600,000 distinct CDR3 sequences listed, around 20% were seen once. The TCR originated in a male donor with ankylosing spondylitis. The sequenced sample consisted of blood, either unsorted or a sorted T cell fraction (not recorded which).

Here the CDR3 reads CASAGEVSYEQYF. The DNA for the CDR3 is TGTGCCAGCGCCGGGGAGGTATCCTACGAGCAGTACTTC. The chain couples TRBV2 to TRBJ2-7; weak D call: TRBD2 (6 bases). This CDR3 region has 13 residues. The germline V gene has CDR1 SNHLY and CDR2 FYNNEI. V was pared by 8 bases and J by 1 base, with 12 bases between.